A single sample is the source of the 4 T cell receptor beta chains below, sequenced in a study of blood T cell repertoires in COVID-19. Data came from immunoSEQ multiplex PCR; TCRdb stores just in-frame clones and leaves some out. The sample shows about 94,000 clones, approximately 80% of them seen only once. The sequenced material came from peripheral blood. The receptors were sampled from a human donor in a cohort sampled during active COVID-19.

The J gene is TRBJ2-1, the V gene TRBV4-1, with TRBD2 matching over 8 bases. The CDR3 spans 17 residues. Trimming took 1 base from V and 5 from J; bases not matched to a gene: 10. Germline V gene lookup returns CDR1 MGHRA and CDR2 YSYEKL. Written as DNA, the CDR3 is TGCGCCAGCAGCCAAGGGCCAGCGGGAGAAGTGAACAATGAGCAGTTCTTC. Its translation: CASSQGPAGEVNNEQFF.

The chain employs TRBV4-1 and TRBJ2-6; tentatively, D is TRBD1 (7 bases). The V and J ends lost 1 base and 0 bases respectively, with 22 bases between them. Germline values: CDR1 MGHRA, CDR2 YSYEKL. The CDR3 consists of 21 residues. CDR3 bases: TGCGCCAGCAGCCAAGGGGCCCCAGGGGGTTGGCGGGGCTCTGGGGCCAACGTCCTGACTTTC. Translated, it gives CASSQGAPGGWRGSGANVLTF.

This CDR3 reads CASSPRGQGAYEQYF. DNA of the CDR3: TGCGCCAGCAGCCCACGAGGACAGGGGGCCTACGAGCAGTACTTC. This chain connects TRBV5-1 to TRBJ2-7, with 10 bases fitting TRBD1. Germline V gene lookup returns CDR1 SGHRS and CDR2 YFSETQ. The CDR3 has 15 residues. V was clipped by 4 bases and J by 2 bases; unmatched bases: 6.

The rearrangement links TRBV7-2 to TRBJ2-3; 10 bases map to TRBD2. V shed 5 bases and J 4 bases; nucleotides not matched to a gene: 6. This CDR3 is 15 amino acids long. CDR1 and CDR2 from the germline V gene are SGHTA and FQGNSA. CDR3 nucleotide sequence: TGTGCCAGCAGCCGTAGCGGGAGGCCTCCAGATACGCAGTATTTT. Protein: CASSRSGRPPDTQYF.